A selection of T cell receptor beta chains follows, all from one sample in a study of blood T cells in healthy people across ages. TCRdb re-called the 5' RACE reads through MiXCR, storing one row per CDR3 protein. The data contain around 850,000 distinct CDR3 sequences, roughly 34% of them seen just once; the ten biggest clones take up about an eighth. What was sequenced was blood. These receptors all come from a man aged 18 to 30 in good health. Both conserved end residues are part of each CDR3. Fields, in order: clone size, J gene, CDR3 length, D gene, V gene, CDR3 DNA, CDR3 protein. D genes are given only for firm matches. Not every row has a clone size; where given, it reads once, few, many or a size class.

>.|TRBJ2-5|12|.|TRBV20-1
TGCAGTGCTGGGAGATCGTACAATGAGCAGTACTTC
CSAGRSYNEQYF
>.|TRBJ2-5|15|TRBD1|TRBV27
TGTGCCAGCAGCCCCAGGGGGCGTAGTATGGAGACCCAGTACTTC
CASSPRGRSMETQYF
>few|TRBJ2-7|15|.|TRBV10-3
TGTGCCATCAGTGAGTCGACAGGCCAAGGGAACGAGCAGTACTTC
CAISESTGQGNEQYF
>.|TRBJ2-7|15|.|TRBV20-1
TGCAGTGCTAGAGAAGCACCGAGCTCCTACAATGAGCAGTACTTC
CSAREAPSSYNEQYF
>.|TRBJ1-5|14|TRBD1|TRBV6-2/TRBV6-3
TGTGCCAGCCGTGGACAGGACATCAATCAGCCCCAGCATTTT
CASRGQDINQPQHF
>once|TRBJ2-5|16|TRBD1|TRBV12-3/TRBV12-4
TGTGCCAGCAGTCCGCCGGGACAGGCTTTGTACAATGAGCAGTACTTC
CASSPPGQALYNEQYF
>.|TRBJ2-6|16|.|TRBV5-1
TGCGCCAGCAGTAACGCAGGGTTCTCTGGGGCCAACGTCCTGACTTTC
CASSNAGFSGANVLTF
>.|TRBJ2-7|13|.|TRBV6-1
TGTGCCAGCAGCGCCGCGAGACCCTACGAGCAGTACTTC
CASSAARPYEQYF
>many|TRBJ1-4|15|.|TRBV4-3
TGCGCCAGCAGCCAAGATCTTGGAGCAGGAGAAAAACTGTTTTTT
CASSQDLGAGEKLFF
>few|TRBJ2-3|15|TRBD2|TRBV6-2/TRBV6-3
TGTGCCAGCAGTTACCTCGGACTAGCGACAGATACGCAGTATTTT
CASSYLGLATDTQYF
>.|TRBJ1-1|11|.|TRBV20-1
TGCAGCCGACAGATGAACACTGAAGCTTTCTTT
CSRQMNTEAFF
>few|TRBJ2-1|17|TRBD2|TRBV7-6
TGTGCCAGCAGCTTGGGACTAGCGGGGGGGCTGGGGAATGAGCAGTTCTTC
CASSLGLAGGLGNEQFF
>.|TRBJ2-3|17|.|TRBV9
TGTGCCAGCAGCGTGACTCGAATATCGGGGGACACAGATACGCAGTATTTT
CASSVTRISGDTDTQYF
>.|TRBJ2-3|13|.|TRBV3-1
TGTGCCAGCAGCCAAGATCGGATAGATACGCAGTATTTT
CASSQDRIDTQYF
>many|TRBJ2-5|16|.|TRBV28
TGTGCCAGCAGTTTCATGGTCTGGGGGGGCCAGGAGACCCAGTACTTC
CASSFMVWGGQETQYF
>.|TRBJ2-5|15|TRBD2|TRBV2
TGTGCCAGCAGTGACCGGACTAGCCGGCAAGAGACCCAGTACTTC
CASSDRTSRQETQYF
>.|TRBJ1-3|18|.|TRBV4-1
TGCGCCAGCAGCCGTAGACCAGTTCCGGGGGTTCCTGGAAACACCATATATTTT
CASSRRPVPGVPGNTIYF
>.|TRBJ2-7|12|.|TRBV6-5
TGTGCCAGCAGTTACTCGTTAGGCGAGCAGTACTTC
CASSYSLGEQYF
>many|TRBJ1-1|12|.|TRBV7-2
TGTGCCAGCAGCTTTTCGGACACTGAAGCTTTCTTT
CASSFSDTEAFF
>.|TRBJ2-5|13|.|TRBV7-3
TGTGCCAGCAGCTTAATGGTGTCGGAGACCCAGTACTTC
CASSLMVSETQYF
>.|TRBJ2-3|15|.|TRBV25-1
TGTGCCAGCAGTTCTCTTTACGTAACCACAGATACGCAGTATTTT
CASSSLYVTTDTQYF
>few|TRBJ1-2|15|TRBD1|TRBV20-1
TGCAGTGCTAGAGATAGACAGGGAGGACCCTATGGCTACACCTTC
CSARDRQGGPYGYTF
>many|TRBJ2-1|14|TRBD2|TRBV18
TGTGCCAGCTCACCGGGACTAGTCGAGGCTGAGCAGTTCTTC
CASSPGLVEAEQFF
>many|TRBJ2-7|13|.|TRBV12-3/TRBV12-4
TGTGCCAGCAGCCCTGGACGGGGGTACGAGCAGTACTTC
CASSPGRGYEQYF
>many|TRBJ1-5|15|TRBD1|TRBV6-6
TGTGCCAGCACCCCCGACAGGGGCCGCAATCAGCCCCAGCATTTT
CASTPDRGRNQPQHF
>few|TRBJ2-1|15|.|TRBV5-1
TGCGCCAGCAGCTTGGAAAGGGTAGGAGGCAATGAGCAGTTCTTC
CASSLERVGGNEQFF
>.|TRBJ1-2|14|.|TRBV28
TGTGCCAGCAGTGGGGGACCGCAAAACTATGGCTACACCTTC
CASSGGPQNYGYTF
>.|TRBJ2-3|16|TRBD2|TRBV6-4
TGTGCCAGCAGTGAAACTAGCGGGGGCTCCACAGATACGCAGTATTTT
CASSETSGGSTDTQYF
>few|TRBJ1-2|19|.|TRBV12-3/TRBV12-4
TGTGCCAGCAGTTTAGAGTTGGGGTGGGCCGGCCCGGTGAGCTATGGCTACACCTTC
CASSLELGWAGPVSYGYTF
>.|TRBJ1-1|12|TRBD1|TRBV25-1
TGTGCCATCTCGACAGGGTGTCCTGAAGCTTTCTTT
CAISTGCPEAFF
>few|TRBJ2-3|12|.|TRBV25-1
TGTGCCAGCACCTCGCACACAGATACGCAGTATTTT
CASTSHTDTQYF
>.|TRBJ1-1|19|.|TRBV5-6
TGTGCCAGCATCGAGCGGCGGTATGCGAACGCTCGAGAGAACACTGAAGCTTTCTTT
CASIERRYANARENTEAFF
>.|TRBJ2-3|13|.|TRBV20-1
TGCAATGCTAGGGTTAGTAGCACAGATACGCAGTATTTT
CNARVSSTDTQYF
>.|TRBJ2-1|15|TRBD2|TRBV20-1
TGCAGTGCTAGAGATTGGACTAGCGGGGTCAATGAGCAGTTCTTC
CSARDWTSGVNEQFF
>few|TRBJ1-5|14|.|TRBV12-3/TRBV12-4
TGTGCCAGCAGTTTCAGCGTGGGCAATCAGCCCCAGCATTTT
CASSFSVGNQPQHF
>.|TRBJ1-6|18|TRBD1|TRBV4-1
TGCGCCGGCAGCCAAGATATTGGGGCCAGGGGGGAGGTTTCACCCCTCCACTTT
CAGSQDIGARGEVSPLHF
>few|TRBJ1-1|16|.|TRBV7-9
TGTGCCAGCAGCTTAGCGGACCCTCTGGGGAACACTGAAGCTTTCTTT
CASSLADPLGNTEAFF
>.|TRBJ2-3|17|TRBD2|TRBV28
TGTGCCTGCAGTTCACCTTCGGGAGTAGCGGGGACAGATACGCAGTATTTT
CACSSPSGVAGTDTQYF
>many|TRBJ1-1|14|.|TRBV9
TGTGCCAGCAGCGTCTCCGGCGGAAGCACTGAAGCTTTCTTT
CASSVSGGSTEAFF
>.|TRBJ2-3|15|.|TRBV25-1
TGTGCCAGCACGGGTAGGGGATACAGCACAGATACGCAGTATTTT
CASTGRGYSTDTQYF
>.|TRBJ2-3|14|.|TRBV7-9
TGTGCCACCAAAGGTGGGGTACTAACAGAGACGCAGTATTTT
CATKGGVLTETQYF